This T cell receptor beta chain was recorded in a study of T-cell memory formation after mild COVID-19. Looking at the study overall: Most TCR clusters belonged to a single donor.

Employing constant-segment primers, 5'RACE generated TCR alpha and TCR beta cDNA libraries bearing sample barcodes and UMIs. MiXCR, run by TCRdb on the 5' RACE reads, gives a single entry per CDR3 protein. The sample holds some 190,000 distinct CDR3 sequences, about 18% seen once. Note on this clonotype: The antigen is not known.

Findings of the study overall: There was a balanced CD4/CD8 profile in clones contracting day 15 to 85, and later expanders leaned CD4+. Second-wave clones peaking on day 37 lacked confirmed SARS-CoV-2 specificity.

In germline, CDR1 is SEHNR, CDR2 FQNEAQ (reference sequence). V lost 5 bases to trimming and J lost 7 bases, with 11 bases between them. The CDR3 is 12 residues long. This sequence was found in an adult woman who had mild COVID-19 (a few samples of this study predate the infection). Cell type and time point are not known. The chain joins TRBV7-9 to TRBJ2-5; D ambiguous. Sequenced material: PBMCs or a T cell subset sorted from them (not recorded which). CDR3 sequence (DNA): TGTGCCAGCAGCCCCTCCCCCCGGACCCAGTACTTC. It specifies CASSPSPRTQYF.